A single sample is the source of the 18 T cell receptor beta chains below, sequenced in a study of blood T cell repertoires in COVID-19. Here immunoSEQ multiplex PCR was the method, and the copy in TCRdb shows in-frame clones only, minus some. Here the sample spans over 200,000 clones, roughly 88% being singletons. The sequencing sample was made of PBMCs or T cells enriched from blood (not recorded which). The receptor source for this set is a woman younger than 45 who had been exposed to COVID-19.

The chain couples TRBV5-6 to TRBJ2-1; 8 bases line up with TRBD2. CDR1 SGHDT and CDR2 YYEEEE come from the germline V gene. This CDR3 is built from 16 residues. J was trimmed by 9 bases and V by 2 bases; bases with no gene match: 13. CDR3 DNA: TGTGCCAGCAGCTTTGTCCCCGGGAGGGTGTCGGGTGAGCAGTTCTTC. Amino acid sequence: CASSFVPGRVSGEQFF.

The chain combines TRBV9 with TRBJ1-4; TRBD1 matches at 7 bases. The J segment lost 6 bases and the V segment lost 4 bases, leaving 6 bases of the junction unmatched. Germline loops: CDR1 SGDLS, CDR2 YYNGEE. This CDR3 spans 14 amino acids. CDR3 DNA: TGTGCCAGCAGCACAGGGGACGCGGATGAAAAACTGTTTTTT. This sequence encodes CASSTGDADEKLFF.

This sequence joins TRBV5-1 and TRBJ2-3; 8 bases are a match to TRBD2. V dropped 1 base and J dropped 8; count of bases not matched to a gene: 21. This CDR3 has 19 amino acids. CDR1 SGHRS and CDR2 YFSETQ come from the germline V gene. The CDR3 DNA reads TGCGCCAGCAGCTTGTTAGTGACTAGCGAATATACTAGCACGGGTACGCAGTATTTT. Protein: CASSLLVTSEYTSTGTQYF.

CDR3 in amino acids: CASSGQGVDNSPLHF. The CDR3 nucleotides are TGTGCCAGCAGTGGGCAGGGGGTCGATAATTCACCCCTCCACTTT. This rearrangement joins TRBV2 to TRBJ1-6; 7 nucleotides match TRBD1. CDR3 length equals 15 residues. V was clipped by 4 bases and J by 5 bases; unmatched bases: 5. Germline values: CDR1 SNHLY, CDR2 FYNNEI.

The V gene is TRBV7-2, the J gene TRBJ1-2; maybe TRBD1 (6 bases). The CDR3 consists of 15 residues. Trimming stripped 2 bases from V and 3 bases from J, with 13 bases between. Looked up from germline, CDR1 is SGHTA and CDR2 is FQGNSA. This chain's CDR3 is CASSLWNRADYGYTF. DNA of the CDR3: TGTGCCAGCAGCTTATGGAACAGGGCGGACTATGGCTACACCTTC.

The chain couples TRBV27 to TRBJ2-7, with D maybe TRBD1 (6 bases). Trimming shortened V by 6 bases and J by 1 base, and 16 bases separated the two germline ends. CDR1 is MNHEY and CDR2 is SMNVEV in the germline V gene (reference sequence). The CDR3 totals 15 residues. In nucleotides, the CDR3 is TGTGCCAGCAGAAGATACAGGGACGCGTCCTACGAGCAGTACTTC. Its protein product is CASRRYRDASYEQYF.

The J gene is TRBJ1-2, the V gene TRBV6-5, with D maybe TRBD1 (5 bases). The CDR3 runs 13 residues. Germline assignment: CDR1 MNHEY and CDR2 SVGAGI. V gave up 4 bases and J gave up 8 bases, with 14 bases separating them. The CDR3 bases are TGTGCCAGCAGTTTCGACAGAGAAGGAGGCTACACCTTC. Protein product: CASSFDREGGYTF.

The rearrangement uses TRBV30 and TRBJ2-4; D is possibly TRBD1 (5 bases). The CDR3 spans 15 residues. The V and J ends lost 1 base and 1 base respectively, with 11 bases between them. Germline V gives CDR1 GTSNPN, CDR2 SVGIG (reference sequence). The CDR3 sequence: CAWSGQSLAKNIQYF. The CDR3 nucleotides are TGTGCCTGGAGTGGACAGTCCCTCGCCAAAAACATTCAGTACTTC.

This clone was observed a few times. The rearrangement links TRBV15 to TRBJ1-5, with unresolved D. Germline loops: CDR1 LNHNV, CDR2 YYDKDF (reference sequence). This CDR3 has 13 amino acids. Deletions cut 1 base from V and 6 bases from J, with 7 bases between. This CDR3 reads CATSRGRFQPQHF. In DNA, the CDR3 is TGTGCCACCAGCAGAGGCAGATTTCAGCCCCAGCATTTT.

The CDR3 reads CAWSVRGRVEETQYF. As DNA, the CDR3 is TGTGCCTGGAGTGTACGCGGGAGGGTGGAGGAGACCCAGTACTTC. This chain uses TRBV30 with TRBJ2-5; 9 positions match TRBD2. The J segment lost 5 bases and the V segment lost 0 bases, leaving 7 bases of the junction unmatched. CDR1 is GTSNPN and CDR2 is SVGIG in the germline V gene (reference sequence). The CDR3 totals 15 residues.

This clone was picked up one time. CDR3 DNA sequence: TGTGCCAGCAGTAGGGGCGCCGGGACCGGGGAGCTGTTTTTT. Protein: CASSRGAGTGELFF. The J gene is TRBJ2-2, the V gene TRBV6-4, with D possibly being TRBD1 (5 bases). With 5 bases removed from V and 5 bases from J, the gap between germline ends came to 12 bases. CDR3 length: 14 residues. Germline V gene lookup returns CDR1 MRHNA and CDR2 SNTAGT.

This chain joins TRBV5-1 and TRBJ2-3; D unresolved. The germline CDR1 and CDR2 sequences are SGHRS and YFSETQ. V was pared by 4 bases and J by 5 bases, with 11 bases between. The CDR3 runs 13 residues. CDR3 amino acids: CASSETSRDTQYF. CDR3 DNA sequence: TGCGCCAGCAGCGAAACGTCTAGAGATACGCAGTATTTT.

This chain connects TRBV6-5 to TRBJ1-2, with a possible D match to TRBD1 (5 bases). This CDR3 has 15 amino acids. The germline CDR1 and CDR2 sequences are MNHEY and SVGAGI. Trimming stripped 0 bases from V and 9 bases from J, with 17 bases between. CDR3 sequence: CASSYSFGQGNRYTF. In nucleotides, the CDR3 is TGTGCCAGCAGTTACTCATTCGGGCAGGGCAATCGCTACACCTTC.

The chain carries TRBV5-5 and TRBJ1-1; a possible D gene is TRBD1 (6 bases). The CDR3 is made up of 15 amino acids. V dropped 6 bases and J dropped 3 bases, with 18 bases sitting between them. Germline assignment: CDR1 SGHKS and CDR2 YYEKEE (reference sequence). CDR3: CASKRQDPGDTEAFF. In DNA, the CDR3 is TGTGCCAGCAAGCGGCAAGACCCAGGGGACACTGAAGCTTTCTTT.

V and J are TRBV9 and TRBJ2-7, with 7 bases that match TRBD2. With V trimmed by 4 bases and J by 2 bases, 9 bases remained unmatched. Germline assignment: CDR1 SGDLS and CDR2 YYNGEE. The CDR3 is 15 amino acids. The DNA for the CDR3 is TGTGCCAGCAGCCCCACCGGGGGGATTACCTACGAGCAGTACTTC. Translation gives CASSPTGGITYEQYF.

The chain couples TRBV19 to TRBJ1-5; 10 nucleotides line up with TRBD1. The J segment lost 7 bases and the V segment lost 5 bases, leaving 5 bases of the junction unmatched. The CDR3 covers 14 residues. The germline gives CDR1 LNHDA, CDR2 SQIVND (reference sequence). CDR3 DNA: TGTGCCAGTAGTTTGGACAGGGGGATGCAGCCCCAGCATTTT. It specifies CASSLDRGMQPQHF.

The chain has TRBV5-4 and TRBJ2-5; D may be TRBD2 (5 bases). This CDR3 spans 14 amino acids. Deletions cut 4 bases from V and 2 bases from J, with 12 bases between. The germline V gene encodes CDR1 SGHNT and CDR2 YYREEE (reference sequence). The CDR3 here is CASSPEAAQETQYF. The CDR3, as DNA: TGTGCCAGCAGCCCCGAAGCGGCACAAGAGACCCAGTACTTC.

This clone was counted a single time. The chain couples TRBV3-1 (or the pseudogene TRBV3-2) to TRBJ1-2; 9 bases are a match to TRBD1. There are 15 residues in the CDR3. Per the germline V gene, CDR1 is LGHDT and CDR2 is YNNKEL (reference sequence). The V and J ends lost 4 bases and 8 bases, in that order; junction bases with no gene match: 11. CDR3 in amino acids: CASSPFGQGKGGYTF. The CDR3 DNA reads TGTGCCAGCAGCCCGTTCGGACAGGGGAAGGGAGGCTACACCTTC.